A selection of T cell receptor beta chains follows, all from one sample in a study of T-cell memory formation after mild COVID-19. Via MiXCR, TCRdb re-called the 5' RACE reads, giving one row per CDR3 protein. The sample has approximately 54,000 distinct CDR3 sequences, about 12% seen once; the top ten hold approximately 24%. The source material was PBMCs or a T cell subset sorted from them (not recorded which). These TCRs come from a man younger than 35 who had mild COVID-19 (a few samples of this study predate the infection). Cell type and time point are not known. CDR3s include the opening cysteine and the closing phenylalanine or tryptophan. D genes are given only for firm matches. A row's size may be missing; if present it is once, few, many or a size class.

TRBV7-9	.	TRBJ1-2	.	CASRGRNYGYTF	TGTGCCAGCCGGGGGCGAAACTATGGCTACACCTTC
TRBV7-3	TRBD2	TRBJ2-1	many	CASSLAGGGYEQFF	TGTGCCAGCAGCTTAGCGGGGGGCGGCTATGAGCAGTTCTTC
TRBV11-3	TRBD1	TRBJ2-1	many	CASSLDQSGTGSYNEQFF	TGTGCCAGCAGCTTAGACCAATCCGGGACAGGCTCCTACAATGAGCAGTTCTTC
TRBV4-1	.	TRBJ1-1	.	CASSRLTGRSNTEAFF	TGCGCCAGCAGCCGGTTGACGGGGAGATCGAACACTGAAGCTTTCTTT
TRBV4-1	.	TRBJ2-7	.	CASRPIAGRYEQYF	TGCGCCAGCAGGCCCATTGCGGGGCGCTACGAGCAGTACTTC
TRBV27	.	TRBJ1-5	few	CASTAFGPHISNQPQHF	TGTGCCAGCACGGCATTCGGACCTCATATCAGCAATCAGCCCCAGCATTTT
TRBV14	TRBD2	TRBJ2-5	few	CASSARVGLTVQETQYF	TGTGCCAGCAGCGCCCGAGTGGGACTAACTGTCCAAGAGACCCAGTACTTC
TRBV20-1	.	TRBJ1-2	few	CSADQGRGVYTF	TGCAGTGCAGATCAGGGAAGGGGGGTCTACACCTTC
TRBV7-2	.	TRBJ2-5	many	CASSFNGGRKQETQYF	TGTGCCAGCAGCTTTAATGGGGGGCGGAAACAAGAGACCCAGTACTTC
TRBV2	TRBD1	TRBJ2-2	few	CASQGDSAFTGELFF	TGTGCCAGCCAGGGGGACAGTGCCTTTACCGGGGAGCTGTTTTTT
TRBV7-9	TRBD1	TRBJ2-3	many	CASSGTGSTDTQYF	TGTGCCAGCAGCGGGACAGGGTCCACAGATACGCAGTATTTT
TRBV9	TRBD2	TRBJ2-5	many	CASSPAGVQETQYF	TGTGCCAGCAGCCCAGCGGGGGTCCAAGAGACCCAGTACTTC
TRBV7-8	.	TRBJ1-6	.	CASSLAKVGQANSPLHF	TGTGCCAGCAGCTTAGCGAAGGTGGGGCAGGCTAATTCACCCCTCCACTTT
TRBV7-2	.	TRBJ1-5	few	CASSQGFSNQPQHF	TGTGCCAGCAGCCAGGGTTTCAGCAATCAGCCCCAGCATTTT
TRBV5-1	TRBD2	TRBJ2-1	.	CASSGRTSEGNEQFF	TGCGCCAGCAGCGGAAGGACTAGCGAGGGGAATGAGCAGTTCTTC
TRBV14	.	TRBJ1-5	.	CASSQGPNQPQHF	TGTGCCAGCAGCCAAGGCCCCAATCAGCCCCAGCATTTT
TRBV5-1	TRBD2	TRBJ2-1	few	CASSPTSGFYNEQFF	TGCGCCAGCAGCCCGACTAGCGGATTTTACAATGAGCAGTTCTTC
TRBV24-1	.	TRBJ2-6	few	CATGRSSGANVLTF	TGTGCCACCGGGAGGAGCTCTGGGGCCAACGTCCTGACTTTC
TRBV11-2	TRBD2	TRBJ2-3	.	CASSLGATSGGVGTQYF	TGTGCCAGCAGCTTAGGGGCAACTAGCGGGGGAGTCGGGACGCAGTATTTT
TRBV29-1	.	TRBJ1-2	few	CSADVYGLGYTF	TGCAGCGCCGACGTCTATGGTCTGGGCTACACCTTC
TRBV20-1	.	TRBJ2-5	many	CSASESRRGETQYF	TGCAGTGCTAGCGAATCTAGGAGGGGCGAGACCCAGTACTTC
TRBV9	.	TRBJ2-5	.	CASSVGTLAGETQYF	TGTGCCAGCAGCGTAGGGACACTAGCCGGGGAGACCCAGTACTTC
TRBV5-5	TRBD1	TRBJ2-3	many	CASSHGQGYFPDTQYF	TGTGCCAGCAGCCACGGACAGGGTTATTTCCCAGATACGCAGTATTTT
TRBV10-2	.	TRBJ1-1	few	CASSDPGTNTEAFF	TGCGCCAGCAGTGACCCAGGAACAAACACTGAAGCTTTCTTT
TRBV20-1	.	TRBJ2-5	.	CSARVRRQETQYF	TGCAGTGCTAGAGTAAGGCGTCAAGAGACCCAGTACTTC
TRBV6-2/TRBV6-3	.	TRBJ1-1	.	CASSYPFAASGTMNTETFF	TGTGCCAGCAGTTACCCATTTGCGGCCTCTGGGACCATGAACACTGAAACTTTCTTT
TRBV12-3/TRBV12-4	TRBD2	TRBJ2-5	.	CASSSGTSWTQYF	TGTGCCAGCAGTTCCGGGACTAGTTGGACCCAGTACTTC
TRBV5-1	TRBD1	TRBJ2-1	.	CASSSGTGGNEQFF	TGCGCCAGCAGCTCCGGGACAGGGGGCAATGAGCAGTTCTTC
TRBV6-2/TRBV6-3	.	TRBJ2-5	few	CASSYSKAAGETQYF	TGTGCCAGCAGTTACTCGAAGGCAGCGGGCGAGACCCAGTACTTC
TRBV9	.	TRBJ2-2	few	CASSVVGAGELFF	TGTGCCAGCAGCGTAGTAGGGGCCGGGGAGCTGTTTTTT
TRBV3-1	.	TRBJ2-5	few	CASTAGWEETQYF	TGTGCCAGCACGGCGGGGTGGGAAGAGACCCAGTACTTC
TRBV9	.	TRBJ2-5	once	CASSRPRQGETQYF	TGTGCCAGCAGTCGCCCGAGGCAGGGGGAGACCCAGTACTTC
TRBV24-1	.	TRBJ2-1	.	CATSDSMGAYNEQFF	TGTGCCACCAGTGATTCCATGGGGGCTTACAATGAGCAGTTCTTC
TRBV12-5	TRBD1	TRBJ2-5	many	CASGLGDSTQETQYF	TGTGCTAGTGGTTTGGGGGACAGTACCCAAGAGACCCAGTACTTC
TRBV6-2/TRBV6-3	.	TRBJ2-2	many	CASKGWNTGELFF	TGTGCCAGCAAGGGATGGAACACCGGGGAGCTGTTTTTT
TRBV4-2	TRBD2	TRBJ2-4	.	CASSQDTHGGGDIQYF	TGTGCCAGCAGCCAAGATACCCACGGGGGGGGAGACATTCAGTACTTC
TRBV4-1	.	TRBJ1-5	.	CASSHLNQPQHF	TGCGCCAGCAGCCACCTAAATCAGCCCCAGCATTTT
TRBV6-6	.	TRBJ2-3	few	CATTRGTDTQYF	TGTGCCACCACCCGGGGGACAGATACGCAGTATTTT
TRBV7-2	TRBD1	TRBJ2-7	.	CASSFRQGLYEQYF	TGTGCCAGCAGCTTCAGACAGGGGCTCTACGAGCAGTACTTC
TRBV5-6	.	TRBJ1-5	few	CASSENLHQPQHF	TGTGCCAGCAGCGAAAACTTACACCAGCCCCAGCATTTT
TRBV20-1	TRBD1	TRBJ2-6	few	CSAIGQGVSGANVLTF	TGCAGTGCTATCGGACAGGGAGTATCTGGGGCCAACGTCCTGACTTTC
TRBV5-1	.	TRBJ2-4	.	CASSLLGSAKNIQYF	TGCGCCAGCAGCTTGTTAGGTTCAGCCAAAAACATTCAGTACTTC
TRBV10-3	TRBD1	TRBJ1-5	few	CAISESGTAYNQPQHF	TGTGCCATCAGTGAGTCGGGGACAGCCTATAATCAGCCCCAGCATTTT
TRBV6-5	TRBD2	TRBJ2-3	few	CASSYSSGVGDTQYF	TGTGCCAGCAGTTACTCTAGCGGGGTGGGAGATACGCAGTATTTT